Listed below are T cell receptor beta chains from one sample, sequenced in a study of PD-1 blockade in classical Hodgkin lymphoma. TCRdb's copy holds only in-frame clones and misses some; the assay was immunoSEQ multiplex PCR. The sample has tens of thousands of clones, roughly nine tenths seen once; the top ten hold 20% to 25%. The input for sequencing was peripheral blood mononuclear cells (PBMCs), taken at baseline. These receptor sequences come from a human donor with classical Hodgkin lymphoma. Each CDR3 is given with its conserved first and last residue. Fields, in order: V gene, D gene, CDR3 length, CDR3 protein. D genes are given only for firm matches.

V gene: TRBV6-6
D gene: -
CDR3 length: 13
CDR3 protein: CASRADTGTEAFF

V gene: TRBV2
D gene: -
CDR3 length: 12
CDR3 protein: CASKGESQPQHF

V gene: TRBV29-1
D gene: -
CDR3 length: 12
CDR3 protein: CSVVGGGEKLFF

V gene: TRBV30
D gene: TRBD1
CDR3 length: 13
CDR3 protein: CAWKAGGYEKLFF

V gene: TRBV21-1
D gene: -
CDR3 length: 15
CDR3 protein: CASLSRGQGGNTIYF

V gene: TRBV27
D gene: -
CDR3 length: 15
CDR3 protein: CASGIAGSSTDTQYF

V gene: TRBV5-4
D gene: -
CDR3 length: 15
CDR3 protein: CASLYEGGTNTEAFF

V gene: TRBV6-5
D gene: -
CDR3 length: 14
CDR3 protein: CASSTAEYSYEQYF

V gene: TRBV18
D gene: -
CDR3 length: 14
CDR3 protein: CASSPTSGFYEQYF

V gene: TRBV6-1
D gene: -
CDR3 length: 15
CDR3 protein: CASSEEYASNQPQHF

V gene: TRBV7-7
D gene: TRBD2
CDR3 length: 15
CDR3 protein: CASSRLAGGLGTQYF

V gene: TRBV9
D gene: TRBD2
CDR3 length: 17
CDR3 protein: CASSVGVEGSGVETQYF

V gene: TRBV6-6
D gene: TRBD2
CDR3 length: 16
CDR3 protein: CASIPGGLADYNEQFF

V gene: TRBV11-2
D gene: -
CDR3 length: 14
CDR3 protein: CASSQTGSGNTIYF

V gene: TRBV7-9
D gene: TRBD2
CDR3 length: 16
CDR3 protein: CASSNRPSGLTYEQYF

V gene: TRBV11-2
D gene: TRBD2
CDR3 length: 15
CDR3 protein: CASSLGTGGQETQYF

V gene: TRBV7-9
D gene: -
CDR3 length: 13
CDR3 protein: CASNQYGTDEQYF

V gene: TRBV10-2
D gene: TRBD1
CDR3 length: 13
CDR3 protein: CASVSGQGQGYTF

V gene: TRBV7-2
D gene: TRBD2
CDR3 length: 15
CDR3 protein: CASSLTSGKYNEQFF

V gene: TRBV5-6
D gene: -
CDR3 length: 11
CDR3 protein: CASSFEDTQYF

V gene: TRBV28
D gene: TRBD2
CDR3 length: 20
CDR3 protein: CASSSRPGLAGLGDTGELFF

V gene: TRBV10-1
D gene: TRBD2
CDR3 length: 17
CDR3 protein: CASSLGLAGSNTGELFF

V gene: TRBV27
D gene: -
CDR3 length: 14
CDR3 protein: CAAGGDPTPYEQYF

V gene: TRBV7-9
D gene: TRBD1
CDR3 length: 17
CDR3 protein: CASSLYRDRNILYGYTF

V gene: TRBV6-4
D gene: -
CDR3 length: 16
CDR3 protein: CASSVRQGASTGELFF

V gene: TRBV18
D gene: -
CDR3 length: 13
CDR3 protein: CASSPAVANEQFF

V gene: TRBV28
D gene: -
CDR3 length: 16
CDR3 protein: CASSPSPTGTDEKLFF

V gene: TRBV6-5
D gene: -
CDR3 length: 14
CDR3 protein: CASKMWGGNTEAFF